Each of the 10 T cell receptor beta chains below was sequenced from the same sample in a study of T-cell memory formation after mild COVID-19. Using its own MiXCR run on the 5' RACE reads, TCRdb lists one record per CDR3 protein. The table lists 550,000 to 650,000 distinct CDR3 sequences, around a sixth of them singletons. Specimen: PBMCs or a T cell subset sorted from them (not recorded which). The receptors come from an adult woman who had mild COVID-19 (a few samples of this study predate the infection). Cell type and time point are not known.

The CDR3: CASANAAGGLTEAFF. The CDR3 coding sequence is TGTGCCAGCGCTAATGCGGCAGGGGGTCTGACTGAAGCTTTCTTT. The rearrangement uses TRBV7-9 and TRBJ1-1, with 7 bases that match TRBD1. This CDR3 region has 15 residues. CDR1 is SEHNR, CDR2 FQNEAQ, per germline (reference sequence). The ends lost 8 bases at V and 5 bases at J; junction bases unmatched: 14.

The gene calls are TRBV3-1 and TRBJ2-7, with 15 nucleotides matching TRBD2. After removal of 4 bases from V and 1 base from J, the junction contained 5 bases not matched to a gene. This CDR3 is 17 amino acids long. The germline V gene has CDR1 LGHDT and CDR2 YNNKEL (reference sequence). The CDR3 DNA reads TGTGCCAGCAGCCGGACTAGCGGGAGGGCGACATCCTACGAGCAGTACTTC. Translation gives CASSRTSGRATSYEQYF.

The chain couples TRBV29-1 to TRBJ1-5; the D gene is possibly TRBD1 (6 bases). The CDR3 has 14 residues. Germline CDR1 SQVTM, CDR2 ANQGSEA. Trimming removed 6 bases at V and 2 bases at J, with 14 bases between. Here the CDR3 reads CSVKQGFGNQPQHF. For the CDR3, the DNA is TGCAGCGTGAAACAGGGTTTCGGCAATCAGCCCCAGCATTTT.

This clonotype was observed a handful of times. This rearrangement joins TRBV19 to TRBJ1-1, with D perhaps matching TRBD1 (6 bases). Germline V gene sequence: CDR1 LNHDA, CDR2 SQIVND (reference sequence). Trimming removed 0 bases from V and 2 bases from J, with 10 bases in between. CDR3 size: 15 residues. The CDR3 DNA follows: TGTGCCAGTAGTATAGACAGGACAGCTAACACTGAAGCTTTCTTT. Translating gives CASSIDRTANTEAFF.

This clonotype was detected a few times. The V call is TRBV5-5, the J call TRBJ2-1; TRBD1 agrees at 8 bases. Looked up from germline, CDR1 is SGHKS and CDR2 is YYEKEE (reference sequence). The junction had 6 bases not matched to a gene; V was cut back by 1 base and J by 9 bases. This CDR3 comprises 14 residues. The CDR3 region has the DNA TGTGCCAGCAGCTTGTCCCAGGGGGCGCGTGAGCAGTTCTTC. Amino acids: CASSLSQGAREQFF.

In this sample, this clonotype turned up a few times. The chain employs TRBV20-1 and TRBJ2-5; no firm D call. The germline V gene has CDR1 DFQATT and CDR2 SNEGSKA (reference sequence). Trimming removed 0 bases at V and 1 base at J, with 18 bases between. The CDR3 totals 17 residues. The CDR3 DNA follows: TGCAGTGCTAGAGATCTAAGCACGGAGAATCCCCAAGAGACCCAGTACTTC. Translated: CSARDLSTENPQETQYF.

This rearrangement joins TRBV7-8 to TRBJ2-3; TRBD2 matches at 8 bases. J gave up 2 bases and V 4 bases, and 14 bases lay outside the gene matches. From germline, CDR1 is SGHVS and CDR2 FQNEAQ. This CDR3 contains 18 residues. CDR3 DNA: TGTGCCAGCAGCTCTCGACGGGGGGGGCGAGAAAACACAGATACGCAGTATTTT. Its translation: CASSSRRGGRENTDTQYF.

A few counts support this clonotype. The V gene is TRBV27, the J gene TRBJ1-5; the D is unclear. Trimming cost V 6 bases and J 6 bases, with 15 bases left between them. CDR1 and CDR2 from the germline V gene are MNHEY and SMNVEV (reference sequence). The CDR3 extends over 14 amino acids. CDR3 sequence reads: CASREGWDIQPQHF. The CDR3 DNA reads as TGTGCCAGCAGGGAGGGATGGGATATTCAGCCCCAGCATTTT.

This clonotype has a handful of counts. CDR3 in DNA: TGTGCCAGCAGCCGAAGCTATGGGACAGGGGCCTACCTCTCCTACAATGAGCAGTTCTTC. It encodes CASSRSYGTGAYLSYNEQFF. V is TRBV7-2 and J is TRBJ2-1, with TRBD1 identical over 10 bases. V shed 5 bases, J shed 0 bases, and the junction held 16 bases outside the gene matches. The CDR3 sequence is 20 residues long. CDR1 and CDR2 from the germline V gene are SGHTA and FQGNSA. Using reference TRBV7-2 and TRBJ2-1 for the parts outside the CDR3, the full variable domain is GAGVSQSPSNKVTEKGKDVELRCDPISGHTALYWYRQSLGQGLEFLIYFQGNSAPDKSGLPSDRFSAERTGGSVSTLTIQRTQQEDSAVYLCASSRSYGTGAYLSYNEQFFGPGTRLTVL.

The CDR3 coding sequence is TGTGCCAGCAGTTTTACGTCCGCGGGCGGCTCCTACGAGCAGTACTTC. Protein sequence: CASSFTSAGGSYEQYF. This chain joins TRBV27 and TRBJ2-7; D perhaps matches TRBD2 (5 bases). This CDR3 has 16 amino acids. Per the germline V gene, CDR1 is MNHEY and CDR2 is SMNVEV (reference sequence). Trimming pared 3 bases from V and 0 bases from J, leaving 15 bases between.